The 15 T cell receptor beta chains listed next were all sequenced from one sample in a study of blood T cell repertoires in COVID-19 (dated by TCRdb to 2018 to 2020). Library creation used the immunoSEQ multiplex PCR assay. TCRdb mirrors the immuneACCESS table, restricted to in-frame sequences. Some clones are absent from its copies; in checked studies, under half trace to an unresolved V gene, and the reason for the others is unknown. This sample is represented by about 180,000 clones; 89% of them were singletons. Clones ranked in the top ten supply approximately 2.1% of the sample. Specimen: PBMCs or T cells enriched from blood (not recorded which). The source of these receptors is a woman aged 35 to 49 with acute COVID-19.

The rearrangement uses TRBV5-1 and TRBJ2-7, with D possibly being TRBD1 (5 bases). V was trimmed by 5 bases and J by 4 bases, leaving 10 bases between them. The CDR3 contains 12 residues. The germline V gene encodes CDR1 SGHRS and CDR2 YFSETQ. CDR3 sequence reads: CASSRDRYEQYF. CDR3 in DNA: TGCGCCAGCAGTCGAGACAGATACGAGCAGTACTTC.

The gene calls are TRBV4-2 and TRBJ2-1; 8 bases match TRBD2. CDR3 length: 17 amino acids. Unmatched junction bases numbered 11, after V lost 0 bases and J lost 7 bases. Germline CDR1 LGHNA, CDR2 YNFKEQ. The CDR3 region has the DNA TGTGCCAGCAGCCAAGAGGATAGCGGGAATTTGAGAAATGAGCAGTTCTTC. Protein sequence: CASSQEDSGNLRNEQFF.

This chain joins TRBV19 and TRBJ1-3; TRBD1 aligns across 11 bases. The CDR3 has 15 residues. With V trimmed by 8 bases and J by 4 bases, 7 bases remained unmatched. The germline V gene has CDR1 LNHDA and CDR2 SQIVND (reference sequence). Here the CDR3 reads CASSPGQGVGNTIYF. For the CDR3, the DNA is TGTGCCAGTTCCCCGGGACAGGGGGTCGGAAACACCATATATTTT.

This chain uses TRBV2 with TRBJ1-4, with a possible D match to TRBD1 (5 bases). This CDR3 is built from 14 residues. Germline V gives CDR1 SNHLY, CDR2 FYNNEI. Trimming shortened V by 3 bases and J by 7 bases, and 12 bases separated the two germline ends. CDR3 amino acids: CASSDGQGLEKLFF. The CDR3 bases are TGTGCCAGCAGTGATGGGCAGGGCCTTGAAAAACTGTTTTTT.

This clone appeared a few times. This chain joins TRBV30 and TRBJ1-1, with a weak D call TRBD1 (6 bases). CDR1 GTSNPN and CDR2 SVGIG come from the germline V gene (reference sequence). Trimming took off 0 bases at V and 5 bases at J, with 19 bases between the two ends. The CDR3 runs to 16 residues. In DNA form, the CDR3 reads TGTGCCTGGAGTGTACAGGGTGGCGGGGGCTGGACTGAAGCTTTCTTT. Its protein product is CAWSVQGGGGWTEAFF.

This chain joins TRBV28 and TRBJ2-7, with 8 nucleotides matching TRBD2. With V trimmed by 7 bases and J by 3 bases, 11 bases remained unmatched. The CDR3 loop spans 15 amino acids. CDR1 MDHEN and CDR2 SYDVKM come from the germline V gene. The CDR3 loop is CASKHRRGGYYEQYF. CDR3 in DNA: TGTGCCAGCAAACACCGCCGGGGGGGTTACTACGAGCAGTACTTC.

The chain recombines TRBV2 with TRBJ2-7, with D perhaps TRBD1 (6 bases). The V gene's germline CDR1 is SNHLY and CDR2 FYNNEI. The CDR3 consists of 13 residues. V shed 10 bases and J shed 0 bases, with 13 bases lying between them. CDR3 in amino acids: CATNGQPSYEQYF. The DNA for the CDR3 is TGTGCCACCAATGGACAGCCCTCCTACGAGCAGTACTTC.

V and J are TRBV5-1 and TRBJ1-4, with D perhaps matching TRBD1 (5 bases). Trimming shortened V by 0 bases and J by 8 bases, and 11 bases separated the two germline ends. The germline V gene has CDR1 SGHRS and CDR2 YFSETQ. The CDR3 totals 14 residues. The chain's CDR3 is CASSLVQGGEKLFF. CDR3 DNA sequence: TGCGCCAGCAGCTTGGTCCAGGGCGGCGAAAAACTGTTTTTT.

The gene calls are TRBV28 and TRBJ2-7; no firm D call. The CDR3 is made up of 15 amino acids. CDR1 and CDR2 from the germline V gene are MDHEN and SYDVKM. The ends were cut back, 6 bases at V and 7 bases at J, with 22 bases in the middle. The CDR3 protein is CASSHGGVGVTEQYF. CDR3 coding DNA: TGTGCCAGCAGCCACGGTGGTGTCGGAGTTACGGAGCAGTACTTC. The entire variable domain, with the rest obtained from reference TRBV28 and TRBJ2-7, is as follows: DVKVTQSSRYLVKRTGEKVFLECVQDMDHENMFWYRQDPGLGLRLIYFSYDVKMKEKGDIPEGYSVSREKKERFSLILESASTNQTSMYLCASSHGGVGVTEQYFGPGTRLTVT.

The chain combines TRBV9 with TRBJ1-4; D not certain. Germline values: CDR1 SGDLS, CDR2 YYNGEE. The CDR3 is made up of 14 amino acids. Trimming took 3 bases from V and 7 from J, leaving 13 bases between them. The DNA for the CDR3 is TGTGCCAGCAGCGAGGGAGACAATCGTGAAAAACTGTTTTTT. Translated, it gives CASSEGDNREKLFF.

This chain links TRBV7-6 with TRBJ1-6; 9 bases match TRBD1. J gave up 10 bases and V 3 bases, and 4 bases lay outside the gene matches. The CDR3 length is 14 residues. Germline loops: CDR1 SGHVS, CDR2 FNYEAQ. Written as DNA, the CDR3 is TGTGCCAGCAGCTTGACAGGGGGTGAATCACCCCTCCACTTT. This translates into CASSLTGGESPLHF.

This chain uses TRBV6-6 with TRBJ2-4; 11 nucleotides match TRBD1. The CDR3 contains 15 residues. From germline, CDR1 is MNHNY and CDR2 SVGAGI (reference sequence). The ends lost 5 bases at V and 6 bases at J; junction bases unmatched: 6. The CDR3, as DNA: TGTGCCAGCAGTCGATCGGGACAGGGGGGAAACATTCAGTACTTC. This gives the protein CASSRSGQGGNIQYF.

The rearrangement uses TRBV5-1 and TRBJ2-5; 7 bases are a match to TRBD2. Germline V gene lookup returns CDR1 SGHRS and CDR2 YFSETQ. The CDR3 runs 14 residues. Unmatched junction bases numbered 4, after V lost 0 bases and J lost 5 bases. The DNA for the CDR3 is TGCGCCAGCAGCTTGGATCCAGCGGGGGAGACCCAGTACTTC. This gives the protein CASSLDPAGETQYF.

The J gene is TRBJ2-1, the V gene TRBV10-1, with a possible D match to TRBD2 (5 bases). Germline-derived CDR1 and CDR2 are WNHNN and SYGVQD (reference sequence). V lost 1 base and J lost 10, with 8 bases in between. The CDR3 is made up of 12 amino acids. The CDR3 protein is CASSEWGEEQFF. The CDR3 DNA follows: TGCGCCAGCAGTGAGTGGGGAGAAGAGCAGTTCTTC.

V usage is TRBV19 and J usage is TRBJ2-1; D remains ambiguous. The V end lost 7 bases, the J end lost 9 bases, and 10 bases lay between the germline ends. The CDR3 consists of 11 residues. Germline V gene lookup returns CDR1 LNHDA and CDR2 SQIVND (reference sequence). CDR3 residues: CASNKAGEQFF. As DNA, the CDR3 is TGTGCCAGTAACAAGGCAGGTGAGCAGTTCTTC.